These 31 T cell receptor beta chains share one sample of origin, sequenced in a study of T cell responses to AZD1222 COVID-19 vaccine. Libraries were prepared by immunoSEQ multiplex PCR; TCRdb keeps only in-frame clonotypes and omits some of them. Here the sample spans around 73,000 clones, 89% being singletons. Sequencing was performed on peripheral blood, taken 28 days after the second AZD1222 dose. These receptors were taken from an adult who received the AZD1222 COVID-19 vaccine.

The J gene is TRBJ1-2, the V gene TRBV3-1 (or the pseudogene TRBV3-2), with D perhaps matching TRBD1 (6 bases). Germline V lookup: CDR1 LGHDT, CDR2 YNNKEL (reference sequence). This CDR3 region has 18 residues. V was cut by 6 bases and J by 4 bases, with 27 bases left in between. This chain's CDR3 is CASSLNTPSGAQFYGYTF. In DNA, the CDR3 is TGTGCCAGCAGTCTCAATACTCCCTCAGGGGCTCAATTCTATGGCTACACCTTC.

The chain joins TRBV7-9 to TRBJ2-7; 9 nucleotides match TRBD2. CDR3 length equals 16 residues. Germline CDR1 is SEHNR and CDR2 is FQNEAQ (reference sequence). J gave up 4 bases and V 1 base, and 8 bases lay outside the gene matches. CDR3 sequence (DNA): TGTGCCAGCAGCTTAGGGGGCGGGAGGGCTAGTTACGAGCAGTACGTC. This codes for CASSLGGGRASYEQYV.

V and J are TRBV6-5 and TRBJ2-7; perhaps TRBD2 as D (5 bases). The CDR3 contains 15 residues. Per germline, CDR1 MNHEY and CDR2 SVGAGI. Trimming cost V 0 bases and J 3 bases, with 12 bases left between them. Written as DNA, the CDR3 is TGTGCCAGCAGTTACTCGAGGGCCGGAAACTACGAGCAGTACTTC. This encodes CASSYSRAGNYEQYF.

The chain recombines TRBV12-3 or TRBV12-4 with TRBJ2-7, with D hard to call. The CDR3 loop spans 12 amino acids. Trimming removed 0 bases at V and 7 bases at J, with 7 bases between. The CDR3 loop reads CASSLARGEQYV. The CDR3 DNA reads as TGTGCCAGCAGTTTAGCGCGAGGAGAGCAGTACGTC.

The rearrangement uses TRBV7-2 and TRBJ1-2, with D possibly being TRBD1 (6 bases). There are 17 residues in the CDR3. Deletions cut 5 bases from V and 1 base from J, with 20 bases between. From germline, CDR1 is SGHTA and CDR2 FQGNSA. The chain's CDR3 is CASSPRGGAASNYGYTF. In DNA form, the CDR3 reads TGTGCCAGCAGCCCAAGGGGGGGTGCGGCAAGTAACTATGGCTACACCTTC.

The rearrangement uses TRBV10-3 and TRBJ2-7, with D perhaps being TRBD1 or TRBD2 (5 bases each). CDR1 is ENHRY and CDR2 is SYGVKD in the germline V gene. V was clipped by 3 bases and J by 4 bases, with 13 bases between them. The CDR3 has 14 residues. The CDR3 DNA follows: TGTGCCATCAGTGACCACGGGACCGAATACGAGCAGTACTTC. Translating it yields CAISDHGTEYEQYF.

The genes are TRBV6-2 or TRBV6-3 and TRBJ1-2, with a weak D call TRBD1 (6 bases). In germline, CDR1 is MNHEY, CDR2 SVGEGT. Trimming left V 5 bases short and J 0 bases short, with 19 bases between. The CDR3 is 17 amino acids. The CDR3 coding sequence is TGTGCCAGCAGTCGGTCGACAGGCCCGACTCCTAACTATGGCTACACCTTC. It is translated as CASSRSTGPTPNYGYTF.

CDR3 nucleotide sequence: TGTGCCAGCAGTGAGGTTGCCCTCGGCGGTTTCTACACCTTC. It codes for CASSEVALGGFYTF. The J gene is TRBJ1-2, the V gene TRBV2; unclear D gene. The V end was cut by 3 bases, the J end by 10 bases, with 18 bases between. From germline, CDR1 is SNHLY and CDR2 FYNNEI. The CDR3 has 14 residues.

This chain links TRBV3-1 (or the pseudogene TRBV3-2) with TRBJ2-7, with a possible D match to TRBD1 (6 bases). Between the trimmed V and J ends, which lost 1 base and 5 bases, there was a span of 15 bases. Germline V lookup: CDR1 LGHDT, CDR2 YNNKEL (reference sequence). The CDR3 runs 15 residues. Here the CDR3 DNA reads TGTGCCAGCAGCCAAGTGGGGGCAGGGACCGACGAGCAGTACTTC. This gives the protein CASSQVGAGTDEQYF.

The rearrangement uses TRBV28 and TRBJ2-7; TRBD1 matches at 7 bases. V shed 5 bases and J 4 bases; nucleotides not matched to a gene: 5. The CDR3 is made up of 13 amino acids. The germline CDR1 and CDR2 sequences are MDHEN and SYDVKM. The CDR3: CASSRTGEYEQYF. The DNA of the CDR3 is TGTGCCAGCAGTCGCACAGGGGAATACGAGCAGTACTTC.

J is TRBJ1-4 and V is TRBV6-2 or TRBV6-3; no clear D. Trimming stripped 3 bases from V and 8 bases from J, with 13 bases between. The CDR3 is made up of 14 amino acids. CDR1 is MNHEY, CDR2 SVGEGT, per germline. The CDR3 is CASSYEREIEKLFF. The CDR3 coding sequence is TGTGCCAGCAGTTATGAAAGGGAGATCGAAAAACTGTTTTTT.

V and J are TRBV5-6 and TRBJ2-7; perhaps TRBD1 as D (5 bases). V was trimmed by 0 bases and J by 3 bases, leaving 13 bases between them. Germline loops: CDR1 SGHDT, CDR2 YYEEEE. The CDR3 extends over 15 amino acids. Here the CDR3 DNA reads TGTGCCAGCAGCTTGGCGCAGGGATTTTACTACGAGCAGTACTTC. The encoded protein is CASSLAQGFYYEQYF.

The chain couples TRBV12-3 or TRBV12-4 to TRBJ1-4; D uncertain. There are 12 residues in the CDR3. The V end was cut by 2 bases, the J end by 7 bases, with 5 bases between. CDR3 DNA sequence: TGTGCCAGCAGTTTATTTTCTGAAAAACTGTTTTTT. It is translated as CASSLFSEKLFF.

CDR3 loop: CASSLSGGDGYTF. DNA of the CDR3: TGTGCCAGCAGCTTATCAGGGGGAGATGGCTACACCTTC. The chain links TRBV7-3 to TRBJ1-2; 7 bases match TRBD1. The CDR3 runs 13 residues. Germline trimming cut 2 bases from V and 6 bases from J; bases unmatched to any gene: 3. CDR1 SGHTA and CDR2 FQGTGA come from the germline V gene. Complete variable domain (other parts from reference TRBV7-3 and TRBJ1-2): GAGVSQTPSNKVTEKGKYVELRCDPISGHTALYWYRQSLGQGPEFLIYFQGTGAADDSGLPNDRFFAVRPEGSVSTLKIQRTERGDSAVYLCASSLSGGDGYTFGSGTRLTVV.

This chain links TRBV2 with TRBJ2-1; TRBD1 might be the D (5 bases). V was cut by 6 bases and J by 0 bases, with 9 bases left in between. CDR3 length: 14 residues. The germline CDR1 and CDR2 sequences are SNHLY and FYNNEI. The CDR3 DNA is TGTGCCAGCAGAAAAGACAGCTCCTACAATGAGCAGTTCTTC. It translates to CASRKDSSYNEQFF.

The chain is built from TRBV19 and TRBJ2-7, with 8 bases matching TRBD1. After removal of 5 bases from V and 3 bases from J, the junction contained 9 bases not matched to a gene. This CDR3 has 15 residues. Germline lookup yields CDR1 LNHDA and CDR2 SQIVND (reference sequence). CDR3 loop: CASSSGTGIIYEQYF. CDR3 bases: TGTGCCAGTAGTTCCGGGACAGGCATTATCTACGAGCAGTACTTC.

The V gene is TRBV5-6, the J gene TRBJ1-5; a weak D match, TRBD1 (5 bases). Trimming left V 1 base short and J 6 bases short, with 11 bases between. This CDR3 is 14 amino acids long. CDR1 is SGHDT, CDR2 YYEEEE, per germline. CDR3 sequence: CASSLWQGPQPQHF. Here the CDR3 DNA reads TGTGCCAGCAGCTTGTGGCAGGGCCCTCAGCCCCAGCATTTT.

CDR3 nucleotides: TGTGCCAGCAGTTCCAGACAGGGGGTTAATTCACCCCTCCACTTT. This encodes CASSSRQGVNSPLHF. The chain couples TRBV28 to TRBJ1-6; 9 bases are a match to TRBD1. The J segment lost 6 bases and the V segment lost 4 bases, leaving 4 bases of the junction unmatched. CDR3 length equals 15 residues. Germline V lookup: CDR1 MDHEN, CDR2 SYDVKM.

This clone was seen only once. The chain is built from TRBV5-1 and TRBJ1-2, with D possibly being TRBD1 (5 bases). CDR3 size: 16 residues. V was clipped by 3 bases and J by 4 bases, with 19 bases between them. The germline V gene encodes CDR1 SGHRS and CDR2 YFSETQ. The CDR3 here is CASSSSGGARAYGYTF. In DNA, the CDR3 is TGCGCCAGCAGCTCCTCGGGAGGAGCCAGGGCCTATGGCTACACCTTC.

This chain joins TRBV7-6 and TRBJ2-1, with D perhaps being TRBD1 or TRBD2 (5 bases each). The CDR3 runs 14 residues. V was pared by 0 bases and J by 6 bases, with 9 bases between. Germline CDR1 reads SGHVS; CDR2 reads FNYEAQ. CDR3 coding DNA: TGTGCCAGCAGCTTAGCCGGGACCCTCAATGAGCAGTTCTTC. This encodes CASSLAGTLNEQFF.

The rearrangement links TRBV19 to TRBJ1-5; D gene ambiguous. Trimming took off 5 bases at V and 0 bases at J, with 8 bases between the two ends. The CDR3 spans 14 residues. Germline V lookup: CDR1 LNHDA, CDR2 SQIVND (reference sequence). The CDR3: CASSLLYSNQPQHF. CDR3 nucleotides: TGTGCCAGTAGTCTTCTTTATAGCAATCAGCCCCAGCATTTT.

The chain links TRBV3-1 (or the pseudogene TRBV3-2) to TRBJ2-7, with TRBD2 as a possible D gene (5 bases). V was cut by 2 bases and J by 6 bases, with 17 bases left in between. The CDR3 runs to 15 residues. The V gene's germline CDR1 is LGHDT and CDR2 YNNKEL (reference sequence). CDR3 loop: CASSQLGVVIGEQYF. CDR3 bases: TGTGCCAGCAGCCAACTCGGGGTAGTTATAGGCGAGCAGTACTTC.

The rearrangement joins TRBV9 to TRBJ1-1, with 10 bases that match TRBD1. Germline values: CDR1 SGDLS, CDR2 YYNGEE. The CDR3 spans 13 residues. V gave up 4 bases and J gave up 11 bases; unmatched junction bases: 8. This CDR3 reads CASSPRTGGMAFF. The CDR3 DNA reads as TGTGCCAGCAGCCCGAGGACAGGGGGTATGGCTTTCTTT.

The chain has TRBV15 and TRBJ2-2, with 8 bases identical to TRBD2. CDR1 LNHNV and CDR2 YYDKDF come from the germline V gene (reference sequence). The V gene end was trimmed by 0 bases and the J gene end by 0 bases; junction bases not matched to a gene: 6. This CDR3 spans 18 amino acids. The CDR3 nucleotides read TGTGCCACCAGCAGAGATCGGACGGGGGGGACGAACACCGGGGAGCTGTTTTTT. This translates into CATSRDRTGGTNTGELFF.

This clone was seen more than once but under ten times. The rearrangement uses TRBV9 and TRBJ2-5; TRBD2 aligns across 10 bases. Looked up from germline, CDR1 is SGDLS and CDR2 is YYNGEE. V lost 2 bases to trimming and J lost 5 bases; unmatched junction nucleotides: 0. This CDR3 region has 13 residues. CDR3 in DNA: TGTGCCAGCAGCGTTAGCGGGAGGGAGACCCAGTACTTC. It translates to CASSVSGRETQYF.

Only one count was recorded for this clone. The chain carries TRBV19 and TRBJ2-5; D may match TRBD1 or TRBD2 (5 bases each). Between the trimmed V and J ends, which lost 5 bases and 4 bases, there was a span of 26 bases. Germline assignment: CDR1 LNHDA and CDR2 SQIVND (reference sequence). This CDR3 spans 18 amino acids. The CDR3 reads CASSPYPGRDQRGETQYF. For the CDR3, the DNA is TGTGCCAGTAGTCCCTACCCCGGACGGGACCAACGGGGAGAGACCCAGTACTTC.

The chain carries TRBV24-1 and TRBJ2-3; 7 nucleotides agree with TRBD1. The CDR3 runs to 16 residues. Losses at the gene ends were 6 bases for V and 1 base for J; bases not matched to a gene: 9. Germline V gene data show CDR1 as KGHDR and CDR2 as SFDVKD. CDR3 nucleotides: TGTGCCACCAGTTTTGGGCAGGGGGACCGCACAGATACGCAGTATTTT. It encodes CATSFGQGDRTDTQYF.

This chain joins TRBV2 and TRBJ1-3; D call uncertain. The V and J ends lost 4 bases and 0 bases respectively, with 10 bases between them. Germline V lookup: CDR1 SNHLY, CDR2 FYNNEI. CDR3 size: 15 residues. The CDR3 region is CASSADGASGNTIYF. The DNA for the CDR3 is TGTGCCAGCAGTGCGGACGGAGCCTCTGGAAACACCATATATTTT.

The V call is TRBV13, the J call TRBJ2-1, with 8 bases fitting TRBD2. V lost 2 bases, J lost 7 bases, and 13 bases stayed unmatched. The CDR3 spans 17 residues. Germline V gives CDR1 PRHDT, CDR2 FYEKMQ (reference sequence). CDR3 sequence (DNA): TGTGCCAGCAGCTTATCCCTAGCGGGCGCTGCGGGGAATGAGCAGTTCTTC. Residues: CASSLSLAGAAGNEQFF.

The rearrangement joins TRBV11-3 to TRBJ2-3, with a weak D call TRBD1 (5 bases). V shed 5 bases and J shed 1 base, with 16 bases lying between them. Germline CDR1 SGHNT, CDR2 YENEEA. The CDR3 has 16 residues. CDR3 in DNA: TGTGCCAGCAGCGGGGCACCTGGTGGTGGCACAGATACGCAGTATTTT. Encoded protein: CASSGAPGGGTDTQYF.

The CDR3 sequence: CASSRDRGGEQYF. The CDR3 DNA reads TGTGCCAGCAGTCGGGACAGGGGGGGGGAGCAGTACTTC. The V gene is TRBV7-3, the J gene TRBJ2-7; the match to TRBD1 covers 11 bases. The CDR3 loop spans 13 amino acids. Losses at the gene ends were 6 bases for V and 7 bases for J; bases not matched to a gene: 5. CDR1 and CDR2 (germline): SGHTA, FQGTGA.